This entry is about one TCR beta chain. This clonotype is deemed medium-sized (0.01 to 0.1%). Its antigen is still unknown. Base qualities are missing; no much larger clone stands one base away. The sample comes from a study of T and B cells in COVID-19 patients (dated by TCRdb to 2020 to 2022). About the study as a whole: In this study, adaptive immunity was profiled in COVID-19 patients who either had active infection or had recovered, using TRB and IGH repertoire sequencing of peripheral blood. Of the approximately 19 patients in the active-infection cohort, about a dozen were critically ill and needed mechanical ventilation or ECMO. Comorbidities linked to unfavorable COVID-19 outcome were present in about 90% of the roughly 20 patients in the active-infection cohort. The TCR and BCR sequence repository comprised around 35 patients and some 64 time points, with over 8 million TCR sequences analysed. A recovered cohort comprised around 18 patients contributing about 22 samples, mostly after mild to moderate COVID-19 managed as outpatients. Two patients were in both the active and recovered cohorts because samples existed from active disease and from after recovery. Repertoire analyses used an age-matched reference group of a few dozen healthy donors who were negative for COVID-19 antibodies as the comparison. Patients in the recovered cohort had a median age of around 30 years, compared with 67 years for patients in the active-infection cohort. Up to about 10 follow-up blood samples were collected per patient, with some samples spanning different disease stages in the same individual.

Sequenced using an Illumina MiSeq. Multiplex PCR with BIOMED2 TRB-A/B primer pools was used to amplify TRB rearrangements. Illumina-compatible adapters and 7-nucleotide sample barcodes were attached to the amplicons through two consecutive PCRs. All library PCRs used Phusion HS II polymerase. Amplicons were purified from gel with the NucleoSpin Gel and PCR Clean-up kit, quantified on Qubit, and pooled at 4 nM. The quality of the amplicon pool was checked on an Agilent 2100 Bioanalyzer prior to Illumina next-generation sequencing. In the paper's pipeline: MiXCR 3.0.8 with the default MiXCR reference library was used to annotate TRB rearrangements. Non-productive reads and sequences with fewer than 2 reads were removed, and every unique CDR3 nucleotide sequence was treated as one clone. Clonality, diversity, richness and V-J gene usage were computed in R 3.5.1. GLIPH2 was used for TCR clustering by CDR3 similarity, and generation probabilities were calculated by OLGA. GLIPH2 clusters were kept only if they contained at least four unique TCR clonotypes found in at least three individuals. The raw public data were reprocessed by TCRdb itself: fastp quality trimming at Q25, MiXCR clonotype calling, in-frame beta chains only. Each CDR3 protein gets just one entry, which takes the most common genes and DNA from the rows behind it. TCRdb's processing, not the authors' own work, is the source of the V and J calls. This sample holds thousands of distinct CDR3 sequences; roughly a quarter were observed only once. The ten largest clonotypes hold less than 45% of the sample.

TRB repertoires were amplified using about 230-500 ng of genomic DNA isolated from blood. The paper as a whole reports these results and caveats: In patients with COVID-19, the usage of TRBV/TRBJ genes was reported to be strongly skewed. Blood samples from mildly ill patients during symptoms and early samples from severe cases were scarce. Specific T cell subsets (CD4+/Treg/CD8+) and sorted SARS-CoV-2-responsive or tetramer+ T cells had not yet been sequenced, and these experiments were ongoing. The recovered cohort had 2,300 or so exclusive TCR clusters, including under 40 low-pGen clusters. The size of the cohort was considered insufficient for assessing HLA contributions to COVID-19 susceptibility or severity. Prospective validation of the reported TCR clusters was stated to be required before clinical use. During active COVID-19 the TRB repertoires were highly clonal, but at recovery diversity and richness rose above the levels seen in healthy donors.

CDR1 LNHDA and CDR2 SQIVND were looked up in the germline V gene (reference sequence). The CDR3 spans 14 residues, from the cysteine through the phenylalanine. The entry retains the CDR3 DNA only, 42 bases that are in frame from base 1. Trimming costs V 6 bases and J 7 bases, and their ends lie 15 bases apart. The sample comprised blood. This sequence originates from a human donor with active COVID-19. This chain is built from TRBV19 and TRBJ1-4; the best D guess is TRBD1, with 5 bases matching. DNA sequence: TGTGCCAGTAGCCCGGGGACGCATCGTGAAAAACTGTTTTTT. This gives the protein CASSPGTHREKLFF.